The TCR beta chain under discussion was sequenced for a study of beta chain features in type 1 diabetes. Findings and limits, study-wide: TCRB CDR3 length was moderately but significantly reduced in all four CD4+ subsets of Type 1 diabetes patients. Shorter templates may be favored by PCR, equally so in patients and controls.

It was one heparinised blood draw, averaging roughly 0.11 L, that each donor gave. This clone has more than one count but fewer than ten. Its antigen is undetermined. The CDR3 loop spans 15 amino acids. Germline V CDR1 and CDR2: SGHTA, FQGTGA. The germline V and J ends were trimmed by 2 bases and 2 bases, with 13 bases remaining between them. Every bit of the isolated RNA underwent reverse transcription, so sequencing read expressed TCRB transcripts. Some clones are missing from TCRdb's copy, which holds only in-frame ones; the method was immunoSEQ multiplex PCR. The sample has approximately 380,000 clones, about 15% seen once.

J is TRBJ2-7 and V is TRBV7-3; maybe TRBD2 (5 bases). The TCR was taken from a woman aged 18-29 years in good health. Sequencing was performed on naive CD4+ T cells from blood. In nucleotides, the CDR3 is TGTGCCAGCAGCTTATTGGCTAGCCAGACCTACGAGCAGTACTTC. Translation gives CASSLLASQTYEQYF. Filled out from reference TRBV7-3 and TRBJ2-7, the complete variable domain reads GAGVSQTPSNKVTEKGKYVELRCDPISGHTALYWYRQSLGQGPEFLIYFQGTGAADDSGLPNDRFFAVRPEGSVSTLKIQRTERGDSAVYLCASSLLASQTYEQYFGPGTRLTVT.